Included here is one T cell receptor (beta chain) sequence, with context. This sample was taken from a study of shared clonotypes between healthy human individuals. Study details: Each donor's CD4 naive and CD4 memory cells filled three plates apiece, CD8 naive two, and CD8 memory one.

CDR3 length: 11 amino acids. Germline V gene lookup returns CDR1 DFQATT and CDR2 SNEGSKA (reference sequence). The V and J ends lost 6 bases and 11 bases, in that order; junction bases with no gene match: 10. TCRdb's table, derived via immunoSEQ multiplex PCR, lists solely in-frame clones and lacks some. The sample includes about 1.5 million clones, 98% of them seen just once. V and J are TRBV20-1 and TRBJ2-7; 7 bases fit TRBD2. This receptor was obtained from a man in his thirties or forties in good health. What was sequenced was naive CD4+ T cells sorted from blood. Indicated subset: CD45RA+ positively selected. The CDR3 here is CSATMSGNKYF. CDR3 nucleotide sequence: TGCAGTGCAACAATGAGCGGGAACAAGTACTTC.